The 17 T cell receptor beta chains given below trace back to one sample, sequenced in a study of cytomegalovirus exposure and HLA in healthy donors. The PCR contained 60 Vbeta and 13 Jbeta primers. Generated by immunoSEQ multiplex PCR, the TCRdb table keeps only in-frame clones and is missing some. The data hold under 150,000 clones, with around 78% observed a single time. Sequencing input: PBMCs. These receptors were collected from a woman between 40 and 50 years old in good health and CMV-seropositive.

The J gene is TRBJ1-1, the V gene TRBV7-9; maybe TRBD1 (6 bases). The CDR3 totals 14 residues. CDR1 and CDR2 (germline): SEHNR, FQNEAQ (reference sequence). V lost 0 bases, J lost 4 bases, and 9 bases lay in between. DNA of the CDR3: TGTGCCAGCAGCTTAGCTGGCAGGGGCACTGAAGCTTTCTTT. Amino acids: CASSLAGRGTEAFF.

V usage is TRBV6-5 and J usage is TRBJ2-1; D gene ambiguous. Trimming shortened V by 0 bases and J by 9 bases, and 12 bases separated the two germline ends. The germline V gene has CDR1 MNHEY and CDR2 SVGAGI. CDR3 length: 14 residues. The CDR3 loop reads CASSYSLVLGEQFF. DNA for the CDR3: TGTGCCAGCAGTTACTCCCTAGTTCTCGGTGAGCAGTTCTTC.

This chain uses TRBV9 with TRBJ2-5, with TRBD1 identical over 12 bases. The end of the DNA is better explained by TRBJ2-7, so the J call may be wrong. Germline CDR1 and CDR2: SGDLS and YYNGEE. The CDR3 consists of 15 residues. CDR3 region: CASSVGTGGGYEQYF. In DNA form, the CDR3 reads TGTGCCAGCAGCGTCGGGACAGGGGGCGGCTACGAGCAGTACTTC.

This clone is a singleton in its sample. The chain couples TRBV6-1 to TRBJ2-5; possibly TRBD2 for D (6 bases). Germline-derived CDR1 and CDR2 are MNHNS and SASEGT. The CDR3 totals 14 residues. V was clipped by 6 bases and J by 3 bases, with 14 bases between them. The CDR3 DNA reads TGTGCCAGCAGGCGGGGCGCCGGGGAAGAGACCCAGTACTTC. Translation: CASRRGAGEETQYF.

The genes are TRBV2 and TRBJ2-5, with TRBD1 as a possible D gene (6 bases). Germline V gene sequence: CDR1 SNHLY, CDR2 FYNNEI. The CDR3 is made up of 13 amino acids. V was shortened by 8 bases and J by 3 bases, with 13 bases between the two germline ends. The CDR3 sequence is CASELQGKETQYF. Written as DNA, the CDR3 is TGTGCCAGCGAACTACAGGGAAAAGAGACCCAGTACTTC.

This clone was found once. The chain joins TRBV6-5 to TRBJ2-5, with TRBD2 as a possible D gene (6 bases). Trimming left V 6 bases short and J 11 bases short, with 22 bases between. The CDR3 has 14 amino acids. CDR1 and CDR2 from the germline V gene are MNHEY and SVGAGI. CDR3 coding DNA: TGTGCCAGCAGGACTAGGACACCTTTATGGGAGCAGTACTTC. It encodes CASRTRTPLWEQYF.

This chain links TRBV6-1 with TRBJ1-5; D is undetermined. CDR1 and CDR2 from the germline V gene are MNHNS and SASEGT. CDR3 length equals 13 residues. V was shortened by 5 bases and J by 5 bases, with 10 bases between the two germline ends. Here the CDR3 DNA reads TGTGCCAGCAGTTATTCCCAGGATCAGCCCCAGCATTTT. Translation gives CASSYSQDQPQHF.

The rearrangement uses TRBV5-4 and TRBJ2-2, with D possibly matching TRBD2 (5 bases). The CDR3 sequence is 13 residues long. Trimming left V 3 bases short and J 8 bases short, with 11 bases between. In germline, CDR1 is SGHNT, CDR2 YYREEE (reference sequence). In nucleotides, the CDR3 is TGTGCCAGCAGCTCGGATCGGGGAGGGGAGCTGTTTTTT. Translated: CASSSDRGGELFF.

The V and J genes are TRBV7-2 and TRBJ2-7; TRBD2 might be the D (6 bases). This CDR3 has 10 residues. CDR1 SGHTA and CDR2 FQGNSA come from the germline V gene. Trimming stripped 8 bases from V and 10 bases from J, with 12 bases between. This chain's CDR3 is CASGVRDQYF. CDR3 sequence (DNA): TGTGCCAGCGGGGTGCGGGACCAGTACTTC.

CDR3 sequence reads: CASSGGGMGTDTQYF. DNA of the CDR3: TGTGCCAGCAGCGGTGGAGGGATGGGCACAGATACGCAGTATTTT. The chain joins TRBV9 to TRBJ2-3, with a possible D match to TRBD2 (6 bases). V shed 3 bases and J shed 1 base, with 12 bases lying between them. CDR3 length: 15 residues. CDR1 and CDR2 from the germline V gene are SGDLS and YYNGEE.

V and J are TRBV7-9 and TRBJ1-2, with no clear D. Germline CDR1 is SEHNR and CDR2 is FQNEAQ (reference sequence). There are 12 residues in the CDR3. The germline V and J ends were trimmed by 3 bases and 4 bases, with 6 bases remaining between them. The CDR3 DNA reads TGTGCCAGCAGCTTTCCCTCCTATGGCTACACCTTC. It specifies CASSFPSYGYTF.

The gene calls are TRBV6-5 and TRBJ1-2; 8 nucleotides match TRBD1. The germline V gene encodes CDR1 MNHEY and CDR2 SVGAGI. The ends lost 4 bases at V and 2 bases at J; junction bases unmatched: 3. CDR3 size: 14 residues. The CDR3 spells CASSFTGGNYGYTF. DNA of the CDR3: TGTGCCAGCAGTTTTACAGGGGGAAACTATGGCTACACCTTC.

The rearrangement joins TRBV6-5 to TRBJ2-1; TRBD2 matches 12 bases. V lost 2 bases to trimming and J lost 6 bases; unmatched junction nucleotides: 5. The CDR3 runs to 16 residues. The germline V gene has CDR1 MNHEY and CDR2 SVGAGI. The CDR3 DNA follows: TGTGCCAGCAGTTACGCCGGACTAGCGGGGCCCAATGAGCAGTTCTTC. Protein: CASSYAGLAGPNEQFF.

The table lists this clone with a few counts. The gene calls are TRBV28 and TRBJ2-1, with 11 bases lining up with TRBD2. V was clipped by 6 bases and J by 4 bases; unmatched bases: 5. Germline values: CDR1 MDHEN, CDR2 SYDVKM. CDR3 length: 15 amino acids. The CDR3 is CASRRLAGTYNEQFF. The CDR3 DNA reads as TGTGCCAGCAGAAGACTAGCGGGGACATACAATGAGCAGTTCTTC. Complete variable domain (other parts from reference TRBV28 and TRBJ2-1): DVKVTQSSRYLVKRTGEKVFLECVQDMDHENMFWYRQDPGLGLRLIYFSYDVKMKEKGDIPEGYSVSREKKERFSLILESASTNQTSMYLCASRRLAGTYNEQFFGPGTRLTVL.

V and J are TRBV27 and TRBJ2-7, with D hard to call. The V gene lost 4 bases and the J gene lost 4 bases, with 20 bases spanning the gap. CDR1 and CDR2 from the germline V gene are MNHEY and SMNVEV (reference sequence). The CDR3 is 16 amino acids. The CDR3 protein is CASSSHTARMVYEQYF. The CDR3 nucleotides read TGTGCCAGCAGTTCCCACACCGCCAGGATGGTATACGAGCAGTACTTC.

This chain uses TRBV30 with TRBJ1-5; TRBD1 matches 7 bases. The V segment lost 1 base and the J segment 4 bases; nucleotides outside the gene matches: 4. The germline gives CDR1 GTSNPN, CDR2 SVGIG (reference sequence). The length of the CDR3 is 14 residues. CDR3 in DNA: TGTGCCTGGAGTGGACAGGGTTGGAATCAGCCCCAGCATTTT. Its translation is CAWSGQGWNQPQHF.

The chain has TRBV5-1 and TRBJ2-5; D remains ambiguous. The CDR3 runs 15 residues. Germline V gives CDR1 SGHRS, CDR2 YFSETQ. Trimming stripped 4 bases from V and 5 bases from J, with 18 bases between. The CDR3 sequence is CASSPTHGFGETQYF. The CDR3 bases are TGCGCCAGCAGCCCCACTCACGGATTCGGGGAGACCCAGTACTTC.